This T cell receptor beta chain comes out of a study of T cell clonotyping in hematopoietic cell transplantation (dated by TCRdb to about 2021). Concerning the study at large: Pretransplant recipient samples were obtained after cytoreduction. Recruitment of patients was conducted between September 2015 and January 2017, and follow-up was continued until late 2020 or death. In the study, approximately 140 blood samples were gathered from 35 consecutive transplant recipients and their related donors.

Sequences DFQATT (CDR1) and SNEGSKA (CDR2) are obtained from the germline V gene (reference sequence). Spanning cysteine to phenylalanine, the CDR3 consists of 11 amino acids. Here the CDR3 DNA is all that survives: 33 bases in frame from base 1. This clone was found once. The clone's antigen remains unknown. Base qualities were left out, and no much larger clone turns up one base away. The immunoSEQ assay, a bias-controlled multiplex PCR with V- and J-specific primers, was used to amplify TCR beta CDR3 regions from genomic DNA. A proprietary barcode and Illumina adapter sequences were added to the CDR3 amplicons in a second PCR step. An Illumina MiSeq instrument was used to sequence the CDR3 libraries. Per the authors' processing: Export and quality control were done with immunoSEQ Analyzer 3.0, while downstream analyses used R Bioconductor and Immunarch. Only productive rearrangements in the normalized downsampled data set were used to calculate repertoire metrics. In the normalized cohort, clonotypes with more than 5 templates were defined as pathologically expanded. Repertoire diversity was measured with the Inverse Simpson Index. To capture all clonotypes, CMV-specificity analyses were performed on the non-normalized data set. Held by TCRdb, this immuneACCESS table contains in-frame sequences only and omits some clones. Under half of the omission traces to an unresolved V gene where checked; the cause of the rest is unknown. V and J calls and clone size are copied from that table; D and trimming were computed from the DNA. This sample lists more than 70,000 clones; roughly 95% were detected once. The ten biggest clones cover roughly 1.5% of the sample.

Overall study results and their limits: After transplant, TCR diversity in recipients dropped, and pathologically expanded clonotypes climbed progressively between day 30 and day 180. Overlap with donor repertoires was found for only a small fraction of recipient repertoires, with over 95% found to appear de novo at the given depth. Donor and pretransplant recipient Inverse Simpson Index values predicted broader posttransplant TCR repertoire diversity. The sample size was limited, and CD4 and CD8 repertoire contributions could not be separated because cells were not sorted.

Interpreted using the paper, the time point label stands for: recipient sample about 28 days before transplant, after cytoreduction. Blood from recipients was drawn about 28 days before transplant and again at days 30, 100 and 180 after transplant. Nuclei Lysis Solution was used to extract genomic DNA from fresh or cryopreserved unfractionated peripheral blood mononuclear cells. The receptor was isolated from a woman between 50 and 59 years old with acute myeloid leukemia. Some clones in this sample may be carry-over from other donors' samples. Material: peripheral blood mononuclear cells, obtained before stem cell transplant. The chain is made from TRBV20-1 and TRBJ1-1; no D gene call is confident. The encoded CDR3 is CSQNMNTEAFF. The nucleotides read TGCAGCCAAAATATGAACACTGAAGCTTTCTTT.